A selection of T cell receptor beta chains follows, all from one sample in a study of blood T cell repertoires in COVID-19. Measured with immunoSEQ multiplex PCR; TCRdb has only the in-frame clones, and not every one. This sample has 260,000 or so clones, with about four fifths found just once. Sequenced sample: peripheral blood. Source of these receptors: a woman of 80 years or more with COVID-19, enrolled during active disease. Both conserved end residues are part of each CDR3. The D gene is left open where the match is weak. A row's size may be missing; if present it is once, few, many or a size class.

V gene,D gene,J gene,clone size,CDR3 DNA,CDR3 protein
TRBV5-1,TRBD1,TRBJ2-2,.,TGCGCCAGCAGCTTAACAGGGGTCGGGGCCGGGGAGCTGTTTTTT,CASSLTGVGAGELFF
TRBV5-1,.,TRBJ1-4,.,TGCGCCAGCAGCTTGGCCGGGGAGGAAGGTGAAAAACTGTTTTTT,CASSLAGEEGEKLFF
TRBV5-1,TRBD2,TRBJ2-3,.,TGCGCCAGCACCCTGGGGCTAGCGGGAGCAGCAGATACGCAGTATTTT,CASTLGLAGAADTQYF
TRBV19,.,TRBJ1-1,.,TGTGCCAGTACCCCTACTGATCAGCGGGCTGAAGCTTTCTTT,CASTPTDQRAEAFF
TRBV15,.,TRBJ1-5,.,TGTGCCACCAGCAGTTTGGGGGGACAGCCCCAGCATTTT,CATSSLGGQPQHF
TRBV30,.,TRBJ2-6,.,TGTGCCTGGACCGTAGCTGGGGCCAACGTCCTGACTTTC,CAWTVAGANVLTF
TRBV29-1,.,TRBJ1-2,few,TGCAGCGTTGGTCAGAACTATGGCTACACCTTC,CSVGQNYGYTF
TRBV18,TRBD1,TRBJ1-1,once,TGTGCCAGCAAGAAAACAGGGGACACTGAAGCTTTCTTT,CASKKTGDTEAFF
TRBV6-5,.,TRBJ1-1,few,TGTGCCAGCAGGGAGGGTTTCAACACTGAAGCTTTCTTT,CASREGFNTEAFF
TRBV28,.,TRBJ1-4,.,TGTGCCAGCAGCAGTGGGGCCGTGGGAAAACTGTTTTTT,CASSSGAVGKLFF
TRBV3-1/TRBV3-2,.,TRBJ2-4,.,TGTGCCAGCAGCCAAGGGCAGGGCAACATTCAGTACTTC,CASSQGQGNIQYF
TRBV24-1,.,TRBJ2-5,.,TGTGCCACCAGTGAGGGGGCGCAGGAGACCCAGTACTTC,CATSEGAQETQYF
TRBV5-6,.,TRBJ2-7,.,TGTGCCAGCAGTCCTACCCGAGCAACCTACGAGCAGTACTTC,CASSPTRATYEQYF
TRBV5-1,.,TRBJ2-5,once,TGCGCCAGCAGCTCGGACACCTTACAAGAGACCCAGTACTTC,CASSSDTLQETQYF
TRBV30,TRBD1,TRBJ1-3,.,TGTGCCTGGACCAGGGGACAGGCTTCGGCTGGAAACACCATATATTTT,CAWTRGQASAGNTIYF
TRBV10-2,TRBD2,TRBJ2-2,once,TGCGCCGTCCTCCTCGGGGCGGGAGCCCACACCGGGGAGCTGTTTTTT,CAVLLGAGAHTGELFF
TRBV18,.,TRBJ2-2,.,TGTGCCAGCTCACTCCAGGCAGGGGCGAACACCGGGGAGCTGTTTTTT,CASSLQAGANTGELFF
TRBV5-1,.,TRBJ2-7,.,TGCGCCAGCAGCCTCGGGTTGAGCTCCTACGAGCAGTACTTC,CASSLGLSSYEQYF
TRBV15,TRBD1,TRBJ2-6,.,TGTGCCACCAGCTTGGACAGGCACCCAGGAAACGTCCTGACTTTC,CATSLDRHPGNVLTF
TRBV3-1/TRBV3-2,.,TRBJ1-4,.,TGTGCCAGCAGCCAACAGGGGCCCGGCCGTAATGAAAAACTGTTTTTT,CASSQQGPGRNEKLFF
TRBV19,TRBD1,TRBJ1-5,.,TGTGCCAGTAGTAACCGGGACAGGGGGCTCTTAGAGCCCCAGCATTTT,CASSNRDRGLLEPQHF
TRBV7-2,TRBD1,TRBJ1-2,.,TGTGCCAGCAGCTTCAGAGACAGGGCCCCTCGCGGCTACACCTTC,CASSFRDRAPRGYTF
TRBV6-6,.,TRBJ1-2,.,TGTGCCAGCAGTTTCCCAAGACAGGACTATGGCTACACCTTC,CASSFPRQDYGYTF
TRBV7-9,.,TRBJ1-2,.,TGTGCCTGCTTAGACAGCATATATGGCTACACCTTC,CACLDSIYGYTF
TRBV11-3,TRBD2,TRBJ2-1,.,TGTGCCAGCAGCTTCGCGACTAGCGGTAACAATGAGCAGTTCTTC,CASSFATSGNNEQFF
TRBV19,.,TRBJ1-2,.,TGTGCCAGTAGGCAGGGTGACTATGGCTACACCTTC,CASRQGDYGYTF
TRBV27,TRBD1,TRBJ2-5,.,TGTGCCAGCAGTCGAGCCGGACAGGAAGAGACCCAGTACTTC,CASSRAGQEETQYF
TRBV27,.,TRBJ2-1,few,TGTGCCAGCCGACTGAGCTCCTACAATGAGCAGTTCTTC,CASRLSSYNEQFF
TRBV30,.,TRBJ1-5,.,TGTGCCTGGAGTGCCCTCGTGGGGCTCAATCAGCCCCAGCATTTT,CAWSALVGLNQPQHF
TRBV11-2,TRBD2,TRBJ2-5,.,TGTGCCAGCAGCTTGCGTCTAGCGGGATGGGAGACCCAGTACTTC,CASSLRLAGWETQYF
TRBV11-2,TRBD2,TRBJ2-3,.,TGTGCCAGCAGCGGGGAGCGGGGGGATACGCAGTATTTT,CASSGERGDTQYF
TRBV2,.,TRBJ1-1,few,TGTGCCAGCAGTCCCCCGGGGTATGAAGCTTTCTTT,CASSPPGYEAFF
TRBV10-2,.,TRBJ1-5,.,TGCGCCAGCAGTGAGTCTCCGGATCAGCCCCAGCATTTT,CASSESPDQPQHF
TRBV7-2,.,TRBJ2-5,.,TGTGCCAGCAGCTTAAAAGGACGACAGGTTATACAAGAGACCCAGTACTTC,CASSLKGRQVIQETQYF
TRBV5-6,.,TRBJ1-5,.,TGTGCCAGCAGCTCCCAGCGGGTTAGGAGCAATCAGCCCCAGCATTTT,CASSSQRVRSNQPQHF
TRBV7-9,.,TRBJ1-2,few,TGTGCCAGCAGCTCAACAGGGCCCTATGGCTACACCTTC,CASSSTGPYGYTF
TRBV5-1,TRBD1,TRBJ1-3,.,TGCGCCAGCAGCTCACAGGGACAGGGCTCTGGAAACACCATATATTTT,CASSSQGQGSGNTIYF
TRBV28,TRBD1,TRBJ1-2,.,TGTGCCAGCAGGGGGACAGCTCCGGAGGGCTACACCTTC,CASRGTAPEGYTF
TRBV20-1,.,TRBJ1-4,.,TGCAGTGCTGGCATGACAGGAAAACTGTTTTTT,CSAGMTGKLFF
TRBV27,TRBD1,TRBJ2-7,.,TGTGCCAGCAGTCTACTCGGGACAGCTGGCGAGCAGTACTTC,CASSLLGTAGEQYF
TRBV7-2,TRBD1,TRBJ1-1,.,TGTGCCAGCAGCTTAGCGGCAGGGGGAACCACTGAAGCTTTCTTT,CASSLAAGGTTEAFF
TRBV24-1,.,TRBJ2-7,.,TGTGCCACCAGTGTTTGTCGCCGACAGGATCGATCCTACGAGCAGTACTTC,CATSVCRRQDRSYEQYF
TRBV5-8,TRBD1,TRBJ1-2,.,TGTGCCAGCAGCTTGGATAGAGGGGGCCCCTATGGCTACACCTTC,CASSLDRGGPYGYTF
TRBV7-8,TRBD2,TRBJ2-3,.,TGTGCCAGCAGCTTAGACCTAGGGACTATCCATTTT,CASSLDLGTIHF
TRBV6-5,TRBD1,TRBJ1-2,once,TGTGCCAGCAGTCCCAGGGACAGGTCTACTTATGGCTACACCTTC,CASSPRDRSTYGYTF
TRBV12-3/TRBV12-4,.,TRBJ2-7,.,TGTGCCAGCAGTTTGGGACAACCCTACGAGCAGTACTTC,CASSLGQPYEQYF
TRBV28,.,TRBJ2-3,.,TGTGCCAGCAGTTTGGAATGGAGGGGTACGCAGTATTTT,CASSLEWRGTQYF
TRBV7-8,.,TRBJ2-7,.,TGTGCCAGCAGCTTAACGGGCGAGCAGTACTTC,CASSLTGEQYF
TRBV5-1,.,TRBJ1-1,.,TGCGCCAGCAGCTTGGTTGGTACTCATGAAGCTTTCTTT,CASSLVGTHEAFF
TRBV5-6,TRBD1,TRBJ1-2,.,TGTGCCAGCAGCTGGCCAGGACAGGGCTATGGCTACACCTTC,CASSWPGQGYGYTF
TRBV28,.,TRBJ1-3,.,TGTGCCAGCAGTCCTGCGGGGGGAAACACCATATATTTT,CASSPAGGNTIYF